Following are 21 T cell receptor beta chains from one sample sequenced in a study of blood T cell repertoires in COVID-19 (dated by TCRdb to the early 2020s). Libraries were prepared through the immunoSEQ multiplex PCR assay. Here the immuneACCESS table is served through TCRdb, limited to in-frame sequences with V and J called. Missing clones are a known gap in these copies; in checked studies unresolved V genes cover under half, and the rest lacks a known reason. This sample is represented by 100,000 to 150,000 clones; around 89% of them were singletons. Of the sample, approximately 8% is held by the ten largest clones. What was sequenced was peripheral blood. Source of these receptors: a man between 45 and 60 years old with acute or convalescent COVID-19.

This clone was observed a handful of times. V gene TRBV9 combines with J gene TRBJ2-5; D unresolved. Germline V lookup: CDR1 SGDLS, CDR2 YYNGEE. This CDR3 comprises 15 residues. The germline V and J ends were trimmed by 4 bases and 2 bases, with 15 bases remaining between them. The DNA of the CDR3 is TGTGCCAGCAGCCCCAGTCCCCAGGCACAAGAGACCCAGTACTTC. Its protein is CASSPSPQAQETQYF.

The rearrangement joins TRBV9 to TRBJ2-1, with D perhaps TRBD2 (6 bases). Germline V gene sequence: CDR1 SGDLS, CDR2 YYNGEE. The CDR3 spans 15 residues. V dropped 0 bases and J dropped 1 base, with 8 bases sitting between them. In DNA, the CDR3 is TGTGCCAGCAGCGTAGTCGGGGGATCCTACAATGAGCAGTTCTTC. This translates into CASSVVGGSYNEQFF.

The genes are TRBV19 and TRBJ1-5; D call uncertain. The ends were cut back, 3 bases at V and 2 bases at J, with 8 bases in the middle. The length of the CDR3 is 14 residues. Germline assignment: CDR1 LNHDA and CDR2 SQIVND (reference sequence). In nucleotides, the CDR3 is TGTGCCAGTAGTATTCCCCAGGGCAATCAGCCCCAGCATTTT. Encoded protein: CASSIPQGNQPQHF.

This chain joins TRBV6-5 and TRBJ2-5; D is possibly TRBD2 (5 bases). V was clipped by 8 bases and J by 2 bases, with 15 bases between them. The germline CDR1 and CDR2 sequences are MNHEY and SVGAGI. This CDR3 region has 14 residues. The CDR3 nucleotides are TGTGCCAGCGGACTCCCCACCGCACAAGAGACCCAGTACTTC. This sequence encodes CASGLPTAQETQYF.

The chain employs TRBV29-1 and TRBJ2-7, with D possibly being TRBD2 (6 bases). The CDR3 contains 14 residues. Deletions cut 4 bases from V and 3 bases from J, with 16 bases between. Germline V lookup: CDR1 SQVTM, CDR2 ANQGSEA. CDR3 residues: CSVGHGGVNYEQYF. In nucleotides, the CDR3 is TGCAGCGTTGGACATGGAGGGGTAAACTACGAGCAGTACTTC.

This clone was found a few times. The rearrangement joins TRBV5-1 to TRBJ1-1; weak D call: TRBD1 (6 bases). The V end lost 0 bases, the J end lost 11 bases, and 17 bases lay between the germline ends. Germline V gene lookup returns CDR1 SGHRS and CDR2 YFSETQ. The CDR3 is 14 amino acids. CDR3 coding DNA: TGCGCCAGCAGCTTGGATCCCAGGGGACAAATTGCTTTCTTT. Translating it yields CASSLDPRGQIAFF.

The rearrangement joins TRBV7-2 to TRBJ2-3, with D tentatively TRBD2 (7 bases). This CDR3 has 17 residues. Germline assignment: CDR1 SGHTA and CDR2 FQGNSA. V was cut by 6 bases and J by 4 bases, with 23 bases left in between. In DNA form, the CDR3 reads TGTGCCAGCAGTCCCCGGGGGGCAGGCGTTATCGCAGATACGCAGTATTTT. Amino acid sequence: CASSPRGAGVIADTQYF.

A few counts support this clone. V and J are TRBV5-8 and TRBJ2-2; a weak D match, TRBD1 (6 bases). The germline V and J ends were trimmed by 3 bases and 4 bases, with 13 bases remaining between them. This CDR3 comprises 15 residues. Germline lookup yields CDR1 SGHTS and CDR2 YDEGEE. In DNA, the CDR3 is TGTGCCAGCAGCTCAGGGGTGGTGTCCACCGGGGAGCTGTTTTTT. This sequence encodes CASSSGVVSTGELFF. Full variable domain (missing parts from reference TRBV5-8 and TRBJ2-2): EAGVTQSPTHLIKTRGQQATLRCSPISGHTSVYWYQQALGLGLQFLLWYDEGEERNRGNFPPRFSGRQFPNYSSELNVNALELEDSALYLCASSSGVVSTGELFFGEGSRLTVL.

This clone was seen a single time. The chain has TRBV7-9 and TRBJ2-5; D perhaps matches TRBD1 (5 bases). CDR3 length: 11 residues. Trimming left V 11 bases short and J 3 bases short, with 10 bases between. Germline-derived CDR1 and CDR2 are SEHNR and FQNEAQ (reference sequence). CDR3 amino acids: CASQGEETQYF. The CDR3 DNA reads as TGTGCCTCACAAGGGGAAGAGACCCAGTACTTC.

The rearrangement joins TRBV18 to TRBJ2-5; 12 bases align to TRBD1. The CDR3 contains 15 residues. V shed 0 bases and J 7 bases; nucleotides not matched to a gene: 3. Germline lookup yields CDR1 KGHSH and CDR2 LQKENI. CDR3 sequence (DNA): TGTGCCAGCTCACCACCGGGACAGGGGGCTGGGACCCAGTACTTC. Translation gives CASSPPGQGAGTQYF.

This sequence joins TRBV4-1 and TRBJ1-1, with no clear D. Between the trimmed V and J ends, which lost 0 bases and 0 bases, there was a span of 2 bases. Germline V CDR1 and CDR2: MGHRA, YSYEKL. CDR3 size: 13 residues. The CDR3: CASSQDMNTEAFF. CDR3 nucleotide sequence: TGCGCCAGCAGCCAAGACATGAACACTGAAGCTTTCTTT.

The chain is built from TRBV5-6 and TRBJ1-5, with TRBD1 identical over 8 bases. CDR3 length: 14 amino acids. The V and J ends lost 4 bases and 7 bases, in that order; junction bases with no gene match: 7. Per the germline V gene, CDR1 is SGHDT and CDR2 is YYEEEE. The CDR3 coding sequence is TGTGCCAGCAGCCGAGACAGGGGAAAACAGCCCCAGCATTTT. This codes for CASSRDRGKQPQHF.

The V call is TRBV13, the J call TRBJ1-1; D is perhaps TRBD1 (5 bases). CDR1 PRHDT and CDR2 FYEKMQ come from the germline V gene (reference sequence). Trimming shortened V by 5 bases and J by 0 bases, and 13 bases separated the two germline ends. The CDR3 extends over 15 amino acids. In DNA, the CDR3 is TGTGCCAGCAGCCAGACGGGACTCCTGAACACTGAAGCTTTCTTT. Its translation is CASSQTGLLNTEAFF.

The rearrangement uses TRBV2 and TRBJ1-4; D remains ambiguous. V was trimmed by 2 bases and J by 8 bases, leaving 12 bases between them. Germline loops: CDR1 SNHLY, CDR2 FYNNEI. This CDR3 region has 14 residues. CDR3 sequence (DNA): TGTGCCAGCAGTGAAAGCAAGCCGGGGGAAAAACTGTTTTTT. Translated: CASSESKPGEKLFF.

V gene TRBV5-4 combines with J gene TRBJ2-5; perhaps TRBD2 as D (5 bases). Germline CDR1 reads SGHNT; CDR2 reads YYREEE (reference sequence). The CDR3 runs 15 residues. The ends were cut back, 0 bases at V and 4 bases at J, with 13 bases in the middle. Here the CDR3 DNA reads TGTGCCAGCAGCTTGGGGGCGAGGGTTGGAGAGACCCAGTACTTC. Protein sequence: CASSLGARVGETQYF.

The chain uses TRBV5-1 and TRBJ2-3, with D uncertain. Germline V gives CDR1 SGHRS, CDR2 YFSETQ. The germline V and J ends were trimmed by 4 bases and 1 base, with 13 bases remaining between them. This CDR3 spans 15 amino acids. The CDR3 region is CASSRLGAGTDTQYF. The CDR3, as DNA: TGCGCCAGCAGCCGTTTAGGTGCGGGCACAGATACGCAGTATTTT.

The gene calls are TRBV10-2 and TRBJ1-2, with 7 bases identical to TRBD1. V was pared by 1 base and J by 7 bases, with 12 bases of the junction left unmatched. Germline V CDR1 and CDR2: WSHSY, SAAADI. The CDR3 extends over 16 amino acids. The CDR3 region has the DNA TGCGCCAGCAGTGAGTATCGAGGGGGCGATGGATCTGGCTACACCTTC. This sequence encodes CASSEYRGGDGSGYTF.

This chain links TRBV10-2 with TRBJ2-1; 11 nucleotides agree with TRBD2. V dropped 8 bases and J dropped 2; count of bases not matched to a gene: 5. This CDR3 is built from 15 residues. Germline V gene sequence: CDR1 WSHSY, CDR2 SAAADI. CDR3 loop: CASSTSGRAYNEQFF. Written as DNA, the CDR3 is TGCGCCAGCTCAACTAGCGGGAGAGCCTACAATGAGCAGTTCTTC.

The chain recombines TRBV15 with TRBJ2-1; the D is unclear. Germline V gene sequence: CDR1 LNHNV, CDR2 YYDKDF (reference sequence). Trimming cost V 3 bases and J 0 bases, with 12 bases left between them. There are 16 residues in the CDR3. The CDR3 sequence: CATSRKLISSYNEQFF. In DNA, the CDR3 is TGTGCCACCAGCAGGAAACTGATAAGCTCCTACAATGAGCAGTTCTTC.

This clone has only one observation. The chain carries TRBV5-6 and TRBJ2-5; TRBD2 agrees at 15 bases. Germline lookup yields CDR1 SGHDT and CDR2 YYEEEE. This CDR3 is built from 19 residues. V lost 0 bases and J lost 5; bases outside the gene matches: 11. CDR3 residues: CASSLAARTSGRAGETQYF. The CDR3 DNA reads TGTGCCAGCAGCTTGGCCGCTCGGACTAGCGGGAGGGCCGGGGAGACCCAGTACTTC.

The chain links TRBV2 to TRBJ2-7; TRBD2 matches at 9 bases. Germline CDR1 SNHLY, CDR2 FYNNEI. This CDR3 contains 14 residues. After removal of 4 bases from V and 4 bases from J, the junction contained 5 bases not matched to a gene. The CDR3 reads CASSVSGRRYEQYF. The CDR3 DNA reads TGTGCCAGCAGTGTTAGCGGGAGAAGGTACGAGCAGTACTTC.